The rows below give T cell receptor beta chains drawn from one sample of a study of T cell responses to AZD1222 COVID-19 vaccine. TCRdb's table, derived via immunoSEQ multiplex PCR, lists solely in-frame clones and lacks some. The sample holds about 110,000 clones, around 88% seen once. Sequenced here: peripheral blood, sampled 28 days after the second AZD1222 dose. Every receptor here comes from an adult who received the AZD1222 COVID-19 vaccine. Each CDR3 is given with its conserved first and last residue. The D gene is left open where the match is weak. Some rows have no size entry. The others give once, few or many, or a class for an expanded clone.

d_call	j_call	clone_size	v_call	cdr3_nt	cdr3_aa
TRBD1	TRBJ1-5	.	TRBV10-3	TGTGCCATCAGTGATGGGACAGGGGTGGGCAATCAGCCCCAGCATTTT	CAISDGTGVGNQPQHF
.	TRBJ2-5	.	TRBV7-9	TGTGCCGTCGGTGAGGAGACCCAGTACTTC	CAVGEETQYF
TRBD1	TRBJ1-3	once	TRBV7-8	TGTGCCAGCAGCTCCGGACAGGTCCCCCTCTCTGGAAACACCATATATTTT	CASSSGQVPLSGNTIYF
TRBD1	TRBJ1-5	.	TRBV18	TGTGCCAGCTCACCCAGACAGGGGGCCGATCAGCCCCAGCATTTT	CASSPRQGADQPQHF
TRBD1	TRBJ1-5	few	TRBV5-6	TGTGCCAGCAGCTTACAGGACAGGGACCAGCCCCAGCATTTT	CASSLQDRDQPQHF
TRBD2	TRBJ2-3	once	TRBV5-5	TGTGCCAGCAGCTTGGGACTAGCGGCTAGCACAGATACGCAGTATTTT	CASSLGLAASTDTQYF
TRBD1	TRBJ1-2	.	TRBV24-1	TGTGCCACCAGTGACTCCGGACAGGGAACGGGCGGCTACACCTTC	CATSDSGQGTGGYTF
.	TRBJ1-2	.	TRBV10-3	TGTGCCATCAGTGAAGGGGCACGGGGCTACACCTTC	CAISEGARGYTF
.	TRBJ2-3	.	TRBV7-9	TGTGCCAGCAGCTACGGTTTGATCGCAGATACGCAGTATTTT	CASSYGLIADTQYF
.	TRBJ2-2	.	TRBV5-1	TGCGCCAGCAGCTTAATCCTACAGGGTACGAACACCGGGGAGCTGTTTTTT	CASSLILQGTNTGELFF
.	TRBJ2-1	.	TRBV9	TGTGCCAGCAGCGTAACAGCTACCTACAATGAGCAGTTCTTC	CASSVTATYNEQFF
TRBD1	TRBJ2-7	few	TRBV2	TGTGCCAGCAGTGTCTGGACAGGGATGACGGGGGAGCAGTACTTC	CASSVWTGMTGEQYF
TRBD1	TRBJ1-2	once	TRBV3-1/TRBV3-2	TGTGCCAGCAGCCAGGGATTAACCGGGACAGGGGGCTCTGGCTACACCTTC	CASSQGLTGTGGSGYTF
.	TRBJ2-5	.	TRBV2	TGTGCCAGCAGTGACTTGACTAGTAATGAGGAGACCCAGTACTTC	CASSDLTSNEETQYF
TRBD1	TRBJ2-2	.	TRBV27	TGTGCCAGCAGGGCCGGACAGGGTAGCGGGGAGCTGTTTTTT	CASRAGQGSGELFF
TRBD1	TRBJ1-2	.	TRBV6-5	TGTGCCAGCAGGATCGGACAGGGCGTCTATGGCTACACCTTC	CASRIGQGVYGYTF
.	TRBJ2-2	.	TRBV27	TGTGCCAGCAGTTTATTGGGGGAGACCGGGGAGCTGTTTTTT	CASSLLGETGELFF
TRBD1	TRBJ2-1	.	TRBV4-1	TGCGCCAGCAGCCAAGGGGACAGGTGGAGTAATGAGCAGTTCTTC	CASSQGDRWSNEQFF
.	TRBJ2-3	.	TRBV6-5	TGTGCCAGCAGGCGGTTTGCTAGCACAGATACGCAGTATTTT	CASRRFASTDTQYF
.	TRBJ1-2	few	TRBV27	TGTGCCAGCAGCTTAGGGGCGCCGTGGGGGGCAGATGGCTACACCTTC	CASSLGAPWGADGYTF
.	TRBJ2-7	once	TRBV3-1/TRBV3-2	TGTGCCAGCAGCCAAGCCAGAATCTACGAGCAGTACTTC	CASSQARIYEQYF
.	TRBJ2-5	once	TRBV7-3	TGTGCCAGCAGCTTAAGAGGGGCAGTGCAAGAGACCCAGTACTTC	CASSLRGAVQETQYF
TRBD2	TRBJ2-3	once	TRBV2	TGTGCCAGCAGTGATGGTAGCGGGGCAGATACGCAGTATTTT	CASSDGSGADTQYF
TRBD1	TRBJ1-6	.	TRBV4-1	TGCGCCAGCAGCCAAGAGGGACAGGGATTTTCACCCCTCCACTTT	CASSQEGQGFSPLHF
.	TRBJ2-2	.	TRBV3-1/TRBV3-2	TGTGCCAGCAGCCAAGACTGGGGGAACACCGGGGAGCTGTTTTTT	CASSQDWGNTGELFF
TRBD2	TRBJ2-5	.	TRBV7-6	TGTGCCAGCAGCTTAGCTCCTAGCGGGGGGGCCTGGGAGACCCAGTACTTC	CASSLAPSGGAWETQYF
TRBD1	TRBJ2-2	.	TRBV19	TGTGCCAGTAGGAGGACAGGGAACACCGGGGAGCTGTTTTTT	CASRRTGNTGELFF
.	TRBJ2-3	.	TRBV19	TGTGCCAGTAGTATAGTACTGGCGGGGGCCAGCACAGATACGCAGTATTTT	CASSIVLAGASTDTQYF
.	TRBJ2-2	.	TRBV27	TGTGCCAGCGGTCGGGGGGCCCCGAACACCGGGGAGCTGTTTTTT	CASGRGAPNTGELFF
.	TRBJ1-2	.	TRBV19	TGTGCCAGTAGTGAACCCGGGACGAGGAGTTATATTTATGGCTACACCTTC	CASSEPGTRSYIYGYTF
TRBD1	TRBJ1-5	.	TRBV2	TGTGCCAGCTCCGAAAGACAGGGTAGCAATCAGCCCCAGCATTTT	CASSERQGSNQPQHF
.	TRBJ1-2	.	TRBV4-1	TGCGCCAGCAGCCAAGATCCCCCGGGCGTGTATGGCTACACCTTC	CASSQDPPGVYGYTF
TRBD1	TRBJ1-3	once	TRBV7-2	TGTGCCAGCAGCCCAGGGACAGGGGGAGGAAACACCATATATTTT	CASSPGTGGGNTIYF
.	TRBJ2-3	.	TRBV3-1/TRBV3-2	TGTGCCAGCAGCCAAGAAGTGGCTAGCAGAGCCACAGATACGCAGTATTTT	CASSQEVASRATDTQYF
TRBD1	TRBJ1-2	.	TRBV6-5	TGTGCCAGCAGTTACCCGGGACAGGGCTATGGCTACACCTTC	CASSYPGQGYGYTF
TRBD1	TRBJ1-1	.	TRBV5-1	TGCGCCAGCAGCAAAAGGGACAGAGGATATGGCACTGAAGCTTTCTTT	CASSKRDRGYGTEAFF
.	TRBJ1-6	.	TRBV5-1	TGCGCCAGCAGCCCAAGTTGGGGGAGTAATTCACCCCTCCACTTT	CASSPSWGSNSPLHF